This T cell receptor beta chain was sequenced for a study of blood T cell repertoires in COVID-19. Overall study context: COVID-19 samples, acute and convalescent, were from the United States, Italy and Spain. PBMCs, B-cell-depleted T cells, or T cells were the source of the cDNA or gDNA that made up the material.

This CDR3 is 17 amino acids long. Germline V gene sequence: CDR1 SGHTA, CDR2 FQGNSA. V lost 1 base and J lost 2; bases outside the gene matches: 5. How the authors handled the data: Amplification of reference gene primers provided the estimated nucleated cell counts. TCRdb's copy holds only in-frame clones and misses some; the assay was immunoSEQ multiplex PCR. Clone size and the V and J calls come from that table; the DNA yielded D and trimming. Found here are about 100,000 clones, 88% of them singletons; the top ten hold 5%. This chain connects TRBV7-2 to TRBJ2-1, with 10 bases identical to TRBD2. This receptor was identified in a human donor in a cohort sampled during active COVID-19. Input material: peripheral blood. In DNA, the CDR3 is TGTGCCAGCAGCTTAGGTAGCGGGAGGAGGACCTACAATGAGCAGTTCTTC. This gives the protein CASSLGSGRRTYNEQFF.